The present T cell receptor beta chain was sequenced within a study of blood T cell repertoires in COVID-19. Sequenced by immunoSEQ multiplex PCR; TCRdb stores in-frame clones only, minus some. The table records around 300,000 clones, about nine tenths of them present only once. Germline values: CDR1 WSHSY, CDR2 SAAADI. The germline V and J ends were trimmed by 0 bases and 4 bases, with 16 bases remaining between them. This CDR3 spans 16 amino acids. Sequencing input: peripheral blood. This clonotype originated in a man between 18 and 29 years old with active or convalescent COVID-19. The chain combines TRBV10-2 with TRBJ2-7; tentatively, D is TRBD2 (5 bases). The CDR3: CASSESLAGLRYEQYF. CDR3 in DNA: TGCGCCAGCAGTGAGTCGCTGGCGGGTCTTCGTTACGAGCAGTACTTC.